This T cell receptor beta chain is drawn from a study of cytomegalovirus exposure and HLA in healthy donors. Study-wide results and limits: Most sequenced TCRs were rare (though some public TCRs occurred in many donors). It was shown in a later analysis that HLA-associated TCR beta chains were more clonally expanded than other, equally common chains.

This clone was detected a few times. Its antigen is still unknown. Germline CDR1 SGHAT, CDR2 FQNNGV. Trimming cost V 5 bases and J 2 bases, with 9 bases left between them. The CDR3 loop spans 14 amino acids. Both 60 Vbeta primers and 13 Jbeta primers went into the PCR. In the authors' workflow: Later analysis identified approximately 88 million unique TCR beta chains, approximately 11 million shared. TCRdb keeps only in-frame clones here, not all; method: immunoSEQ multiplex PCR. That table furnishes V, J and clone size, whereas the DNA furnished D and trimming. The table has about 130,000 clones, around 78% seen once.

The specimen sequenced was PBMCs. V and J are TRBV11-2 and TRBJ2-2; D perhaps matches TRBD1 (6 bases). This receptor was obtained from a man between 35 and 55 years old in good health and CMV-seronegative. CDR3 sequence: CASSNRVNTGELFF. In DNA form, the CDR3 reads TGTGCCAGCAGCAACAGGGTAAACACCGGGGAGCTGTTTTTT.